This T cell receptor beta chain derives from a study of CD8 T cells in ankylosing spondylitis. Each TCR beta library was made by quantitative 5'-RACE that incorporated molecular barcodes. TCRdb used MiXCR to reprocess the 5' RACE reads, holding one entry per CDR3 protein. The table has 300,000 to 350,000 distinct CDR3 sequences, around 21% seen once; the top ten hold under 4%. Germline CDR1 is LGHNA and CDR2 is YSLEER. The CDR3 consists of 15 residues. Deletions cut 4 bases from V and 0 bases from J, with 11 bases between. Comments on this clonotype: Antigen unknown.

Findings and limits, study-wide: Seemingly distinctive of ankylosing spondylitis blood was a TCR beta motif formed by eight highly homologous variants. Researchers reportedly found disease-linked clones significantly enriched in matched ankylosing spondylitis synovial fluid. Reactive arthritis synovial fluid and blood previously showed some of these motif variants.

The TCR sequence derives from a female donor with ankylosing spondylitis or in good health (not recorded which). This sequence joins TRBV4-3 and TRBJ2-3; no reliable D call. The sequenced sample consisted of blood, either unsorted or a sorted T cell fraction (not recorded which). The CDR3 sequence is CASSRRANSTDTQYF. CDR3 bases: TGCGCCAGCAGCCGACGGGCGAACAGCACAGATACGCAGTATTTT.